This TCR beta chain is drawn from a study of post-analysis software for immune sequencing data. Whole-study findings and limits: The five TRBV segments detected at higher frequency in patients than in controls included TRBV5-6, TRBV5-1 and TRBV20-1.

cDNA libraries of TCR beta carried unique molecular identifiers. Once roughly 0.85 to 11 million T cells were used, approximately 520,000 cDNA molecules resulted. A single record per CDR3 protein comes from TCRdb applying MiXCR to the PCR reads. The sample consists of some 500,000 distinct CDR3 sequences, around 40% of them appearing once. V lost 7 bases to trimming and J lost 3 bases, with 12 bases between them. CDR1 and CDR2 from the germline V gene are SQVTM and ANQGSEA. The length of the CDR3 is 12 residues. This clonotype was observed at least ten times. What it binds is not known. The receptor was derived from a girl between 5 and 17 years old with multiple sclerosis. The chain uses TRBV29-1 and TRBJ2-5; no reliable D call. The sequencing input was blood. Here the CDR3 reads CSAQIAEETQYF. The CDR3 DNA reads TGCAGCGCGCAGATTGCAGAAGAGACCCAGTACTTC.